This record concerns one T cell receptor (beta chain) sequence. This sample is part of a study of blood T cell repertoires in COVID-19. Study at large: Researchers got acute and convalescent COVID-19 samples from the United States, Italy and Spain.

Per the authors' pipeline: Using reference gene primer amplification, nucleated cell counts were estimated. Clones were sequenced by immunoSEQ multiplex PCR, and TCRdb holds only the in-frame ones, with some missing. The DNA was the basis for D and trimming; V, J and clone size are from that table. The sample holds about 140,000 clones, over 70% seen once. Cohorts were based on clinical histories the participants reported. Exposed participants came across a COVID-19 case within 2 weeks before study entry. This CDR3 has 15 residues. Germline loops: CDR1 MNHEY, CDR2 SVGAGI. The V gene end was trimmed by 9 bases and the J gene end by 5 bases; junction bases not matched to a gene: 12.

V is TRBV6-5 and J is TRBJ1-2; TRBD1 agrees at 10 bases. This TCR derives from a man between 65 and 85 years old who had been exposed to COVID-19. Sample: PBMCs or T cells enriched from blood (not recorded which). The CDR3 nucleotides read TGTGCCAGTAGTACGGTGCCGGGACAGGGGTATGGCTACACCTTC. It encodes CASSTVPGQGYGYTF.